Presented here are 6 T cell receptor beta chains from one specimen sequenced in a study of glioma-infiltrating T cells after dendritic cell vaccination. Here immunoSEQ multiplex PCR was the method, and the copy in TCRdb shows in-frame clones only, minus some. The table includes almost 65,000 clones, approximately 85% detected once. The sample consisted of blood, taken before dendritic cell vaccination. The receptors shown here come from a human donor with glioblastoma.

In nucleotides, the CDR3 is TGTGCCAGCAGTTTCGAAGACAGGCCTAACTATGGCTACACCTTC. It codes for CASSFEDRPNYGYTF. The chain uses TRBV28 and TRBJ1-2; maybe TRBD1 (6 bases). Trimming removed 3 bases from V and 0 bases from J, with 11 bases in between. CDR1 and CDR2 (germline): MDHEN, SYDVKM. The CDR3 is 15 residues long.

The chain uses TRBV7-2 and TRBJ2-5; D remains unclear. Germline V gives CDR1 SGHTA, CDR2 FQGNSA. The CDR3 covers 14 residues. The V end was cut by 2 bases, the J end by 5 bases, with 12 bases between. CDR3 bases: TGTGCCAGCAGCTTATTGGCAGCCAGGGAGACCCAGTACTTC. Its protein is CASSLLAARETQYF.

The rearrangement uses TRBV7-2 and TRBJ1-3, with D hard to call. The germline gives CDR1 SGHTA, CDR2 FQGNSA. CDR3 length: 15 residues. V lost 5 bases, J lost 0 bases, and 11 bases lay in between. DNA of the CDR3: TGTGCCAGCAGCCAACAGCCTTCCTCTGGAAACACCATATATTTT. Its translation: CASSQQPSSGNTIYF. Filled out from reference TRBV7-2 and TRBJ1-3, the complete variable domain reads GAGVSQSPSNKVTEKGKDVELRCDPISGHTALYWYRQSLGQGLEFLIYFQGNSAPDKSGLPSDRFSAERTGGSVSTLTIQRTQQEDSAVYLCASSQQPSSGNTIYFGEGSWLTVV.

The CDR3, as DNA: TGTGCCAGCAGCTTACGGGGACACCTCTACGAGCAGTACTTC. This codes for CASSLRGHLYEQYF. The chain joins TRBV7-8 to TRBJ2-7, with D maybe TRBD1 (6 bases). Germline V gene lookup returns CDR1 SGHVS and CDR2 FQNEAQ. There are 14 residues in the CDR3. V lost 2 bases, J lost 3 bases, and 11 bases lay in between.

Only a few counts were recorded for this clone. The rearrangement joins TRBV19 to TRBJ1-5; perhaps TRBD1 as D (6 bases). Germline values: CDR1 LNHDA, CDR2 SQIVND (reference sequence). Trimming pared 1 base from V and 3 bases from J, leaving 10 bases between. This CDR3 contains 15 residues. CDR3 DNA: TGTGCCAGTAGTATAGCCAGGGGATACAATCAGCCCCAGCATTTT. Translation gives CASSIARGYNQPQHF.

The chain carries TRBV10-3 and TRBJ2-1; TRBD2 aligns across 9 bases. This CDR3 contains 15 residues. V gave up 1 base and J gave up 2 bases; unmatched junction bases: 0. CDR1 is ENHRY and CDR2 is SYGVKD in the germline V gene. The CDR3 DNA reads TGTGCCATCAGTGAGTTAGCGGGGGCCTACAATGAGCAGTTCTTC. The encoded protein is CAISELAGAYNEQFF.